This T cell receptor (beta chain) was recovered during a study of T cell responses to AZD1222 COVID-19 vaccine. Study findings and constraints: Targeting of unmutated variant regions was reportedly seen in nearly half of spike-specific TCRs. Repertoire sampling occurred only after the peak T cell response. Seropositive AZD1222 recipients at baseline numbered only 5 to 7.

This clone was detected only once. Its antigen is undetermined. TCRdb's table, derived via immunoSEQ multiplex PCR, lists solely in-frame clones and lacks some. The data show 110,000 or so clones, approximately 90% seen once. CDR3 length: 15 amino acids. CDR1 and CDR2 (germline): SGHRS, YFSETQ. V lost 2 bases and J 0 bases, leaving 11 bases between the germline ends. The V gene is TRBV5-1, the J gene TRBJ1-1; tentatively, D is TRBD1 (5 bases). The clonotype was recovered from an adult who received the MenACWY meningococcal vaccine as a control. The sample was peripheral blood, taken 28 days after the second dose of the MenACWY control vaccine. The CDR3 DNA sequence: TGCGCCAGCAGCTTCCAAGGGGCCTTGAACACTGAAGCTTTCTTT. This translates into CASSFQGALNTEAFF.